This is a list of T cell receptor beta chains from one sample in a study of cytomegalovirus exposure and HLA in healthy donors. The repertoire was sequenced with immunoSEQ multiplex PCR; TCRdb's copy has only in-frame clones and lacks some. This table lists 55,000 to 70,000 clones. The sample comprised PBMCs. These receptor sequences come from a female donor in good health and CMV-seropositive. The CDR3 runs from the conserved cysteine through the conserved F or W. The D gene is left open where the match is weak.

TGTGCCAGCTCATCCCCGAATAGTGGAGGTGCCGTCAAGCAGTACTTC CASSSPNSGGAVKQYF TRBV18 . TRBJ2-7
TGTGCCAGCTCACCAGGGACAGGGAGTATCGGGGGCACTGAAGCTTTCTTT CASSPGTGSIGGTEAFF TRBV18 TRBD1 TRBJ1-1
TGTGCCAGCAGCGTAGAACCAGGGGTGGGGACCGGGGAGCTGTTTTTT CASSVEPGVGTGELFF TRBV9 . TRBJ2-2
TGTGCCAGCAGTTACTTAGAGAATGAAAAACTGTTTTTT CASSYLENEKLFF TRBV6-6 . TRBJ1-4
TGTGCCAGCAGAGGGTCTCGGGGAGGGGACACTGAAGCTTTCTTT CASRGSRGGDTEAFF TRBV6-5 . TRBJ1-1
TGTGCCAGTAGGCCAGGGAATAGCAATCAGCCCCAGCATTTT CASRPGNSNQPQHF TRBV19 . TRBJ1-5
TGTGCCAGCAGCTTGTTGGGACAGCCTTCTGAAGCTGAAGCTTTCTTT CASSLLGQPSEAEAFF TRBV5-4 TRBD1 TRBJ1-1
TGTGCCATCAGTGCTGGACAGGGGCTCTATGGCTACACCTTC CAISAGQGLYGYTF TRBV10-3 TRBD1 TRBJ1-2
TGTGCCAGCAGCCCCGGTCCGGGAAGGTATGGCTACACCTTC CASSPGPGRYGYTF TRBV9 . TRBJ1-2
TGTGCCAGTCTCAGAGGATTTAATAGCGGGAGAAGCTACGAGCAGTACTTC CASLRGFNSGRSYEQYF TRBV2 TRBD2 TRBJ2-7
TGTGCCAGCTCACCACCTGGGTTGGGAGGGGAGCAGTTCTTC CASSPPGLGGEQFF TRBV18 TRBD2 TRBJ2-1
TGCGCCAGCAGCCAAGATCTGGTAGGGGGCGGAGGTGTCGATGGCTACACCTTC CASSQDLVGGGGVDGYTF TRBV4-3 TRBD1 TRBJ1-2
TGCGCCAGCAGCCAAGACAGGGGGAATGAAAAACTGTTTTTT CASSQDRGNEKLFF TRBV4-3 TRBD1 TRBJ1-4
TGTGCCAGCAGTCCCCGGGGGTTGGTGACCTCTGGGGCCAACGTCCTGACTTTC CASSPRGLVTSGANVLTF TRBV27 . TRBJ2-6
TGTGCCAGCAGCCGACAGGGGGCAAATAATCAGCCCCAGCATTTT CASSRQGANNQPQHF TRBV7-2 TRBD1 TRBJ1-5
TGTGCCAGTAGTATAGGGGGACTAGCAGGGCAAGAGACCCAGTACTTC CASSIGGLAGQETQYF TRBV19 TRBD2 TRBJ2-5
TGTGCCAGCACCGATGGACAGGGAGTAAATTCACCCCTCCACTTT CASTDGQGVNSPLHF TRBV27 TRBD1 TRBJ1-6
TGCAGCGCTGGAGCATCTCGTGGCTACACCTTC CSAGASRGYTF TRBV29-1 . TRBJ1-2
TGCGCCAGCAGCCAAGATCGTCAGACAACCCCTACAGATACGCAGTATTTT CASSQDRQTTPTDTQYF TRBV4-3 . TRBJ2-3
TGTGCCAGCACCCCCGTCCCTAGCGTAATTTCCGTCATGTACTTC CASTPVPSVISVMYF TRBV6-1 . TRBJ2-7
TGTGCCAGCAGTGAGACAGGGGATCCGGGAAATGAGCAGTTCTTC CASSETGDPGNEQFF TRBV6-4 TRBD1 TRBJ2-1